This TCR beta chain was retrieved from a study of T-cell memory formation after mild COVID-19. TCRdb re-called the 5' RACE reads with MiXCR, one entry per CDR3 protein. The sample yields under 250,000 distinct CDR3 sequences, 27% seen once. Germline V gene lookup returns CDR1 SGHTA and CDR2 FQGNSA. CDR3 length: 12 residues. Trimming left V 4 bases short and J 9 bases short, with 13 bases between. This chain joins TRBV7-2 and TRBJ2-7; D might be TRBD1 or TRBD2, each matching 5 bases. The receptor was derived from an adult woman who had mild COVID-19 (a few samples of this study predate the infection). Cell type and time point are not known. Material for sequencing was PBMCs or a T cell subset sorted from them (not recorded which). The CDR3 reads CASSSYQGRQYF. The CDR3 nucleotides read TGTGCCAGCAGCTCCTATCAGGGACGGCAGTACTTC.